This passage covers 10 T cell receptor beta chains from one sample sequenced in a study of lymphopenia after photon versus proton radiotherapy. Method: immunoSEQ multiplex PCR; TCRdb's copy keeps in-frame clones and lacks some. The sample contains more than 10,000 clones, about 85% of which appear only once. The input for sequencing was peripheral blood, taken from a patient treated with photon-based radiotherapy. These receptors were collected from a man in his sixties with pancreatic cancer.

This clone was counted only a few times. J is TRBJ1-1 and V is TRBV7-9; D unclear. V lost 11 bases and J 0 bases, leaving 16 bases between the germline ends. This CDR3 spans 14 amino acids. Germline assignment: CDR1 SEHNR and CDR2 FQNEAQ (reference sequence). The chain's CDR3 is CAGLGLTVNTEAFF. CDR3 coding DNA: TGTGCCGGCCTAGGGTTGACGGTGAACACTGAAGCTTTCTTT.

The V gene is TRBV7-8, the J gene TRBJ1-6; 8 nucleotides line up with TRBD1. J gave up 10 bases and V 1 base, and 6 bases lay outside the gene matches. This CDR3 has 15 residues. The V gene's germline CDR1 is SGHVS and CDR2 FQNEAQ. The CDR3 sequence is CASSLVPGGASPLHF. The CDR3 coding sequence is TGTGCCAGCAGCTTAGTCCCAGGGGGCGCCTCACCCCTCCACTTT.

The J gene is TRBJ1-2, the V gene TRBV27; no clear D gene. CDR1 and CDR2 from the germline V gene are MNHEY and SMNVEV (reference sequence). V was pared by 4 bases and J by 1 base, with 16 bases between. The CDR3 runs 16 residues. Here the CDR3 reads CASSSYSPLFNYGYTF. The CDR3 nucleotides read TGTGCCAGCAGTTCTTATAGTCCCCTATTTAACTATGGCTACACCTTC.

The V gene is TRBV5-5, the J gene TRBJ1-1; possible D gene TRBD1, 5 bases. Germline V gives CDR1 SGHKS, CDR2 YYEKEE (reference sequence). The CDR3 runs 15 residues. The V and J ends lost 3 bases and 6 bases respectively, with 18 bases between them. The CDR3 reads CASSSPGPRTAEAFF. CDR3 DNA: TGTGCCAGCAGCTCTCCGGGACCCCGAACGGCTGAAGCTTTCTTT.

The CDR3 here is CASSLEGDLTEAFF. DNA for the CDR3: TGTGCCAGCAGCTTAGAAGGGGATCTGACTGAAGCTTTCTTT. This chain connects TRBV11-3 to TRBJ1-1; a possible D gene is TRBD1 (5 bases). Germline CDR1 SGHNT, CDR2 YENEEA. This CDR3 is 14 amino acids long. Between the trimmed V and J ends, which lost 0 bases and 5 bases, there was a span of 10 bases.

The CDR3, as DNA: TGTGCCAGCAGCCAAGGTCGAGTAGATACGCAGTATTTT. It yields the protein CASSQGRVDTQYF. The chain is built from TRBV4-2 and TRBJ2-3; D not resolved. Germline V gene lookup returns CDR1 LGHNA and CDR2 YNFKEQ. The length of the CDR3 is 13 residues. Trimming removed 1 base from V and 5 bases from J, with 7 bases in between.

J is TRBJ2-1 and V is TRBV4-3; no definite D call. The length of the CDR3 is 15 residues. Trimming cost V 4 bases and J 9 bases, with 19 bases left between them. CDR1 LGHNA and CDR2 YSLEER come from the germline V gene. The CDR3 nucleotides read TGCGCCAGCAGCCCCGTGGCTTCCAGCCTAGGTGAGCAGTTCTTC. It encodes CASSPVASSLGEQFF.

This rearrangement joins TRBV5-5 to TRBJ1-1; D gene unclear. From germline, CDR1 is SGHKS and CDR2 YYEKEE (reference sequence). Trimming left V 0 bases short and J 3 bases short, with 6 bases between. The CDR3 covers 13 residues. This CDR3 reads CASSLGLYTEAFF. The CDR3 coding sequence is TGTGCCAGCAGCTTGGGGCTATACACTGAAGCTTTCTTT.

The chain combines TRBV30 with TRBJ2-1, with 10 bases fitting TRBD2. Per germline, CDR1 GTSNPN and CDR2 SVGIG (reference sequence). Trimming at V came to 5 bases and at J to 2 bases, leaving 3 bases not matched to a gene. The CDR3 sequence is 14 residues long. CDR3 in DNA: TGTGCCTGGCAACTAGCGGGGCCCTACAATGAGCAGTTCTTC. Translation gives CAWQLAGPYNEQFF.

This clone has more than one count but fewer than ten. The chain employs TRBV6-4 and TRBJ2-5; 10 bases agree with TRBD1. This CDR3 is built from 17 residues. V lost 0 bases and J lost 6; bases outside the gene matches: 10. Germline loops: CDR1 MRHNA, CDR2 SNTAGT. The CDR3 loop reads CASSDSYGQGGLQTQYF. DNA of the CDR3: TGTGCCAGCAGTGACTCCTACGGACAGGGGGGCCTACAGACCCAGTACTTC.